This passage covers 2 T cell receptor beta chains from one sample sequenced in a study of metastatic and nonmetastatic thyroid tumors (dated by TCRdb to the early 2020s). Before undergoing thyroid surgery, none of the patients had been given any kind of treatment. Receptor libraries were prepared by PCR. The instrument was an Illumina HiSeq 4000. Using fastp trimming at Q25 and MiXCR clonotype assembly, TCRdb reanalyzed the public sequencing data and kept in-frame beta chains. This sample is represented by roughly 64,000 clones; about 4% of them were singletons. Jointly, the top ten make up 20% to 25% of the sample. Sequencing input: blood. These receptors came from a female donor with papillary thyroid cancer or a benign thyroid nodule (not recorded which). Some clones in this sample may be carry-over from other donors' samples.

This clone has a count of ten or more. The rearrangement uses TRBV30 and TRBJ2-1, with TRBD2 identical over 9 bases. V was pared by 0 bases and J by 4 bases, with 4 bases of the junction left unmatched. Germline V gene data show CDR1 as GTSNPN and CDR2 as SVGIG (reference sequence). CDR3 length equals 15 residues. CDR3: CAWSVTSGLYNEQFF. CDR3 DNA: TGTGCCTGGAGTGTAACTAGCGGGCTATACAATGAGCAGTTCTTC.

This clone appeared a few times. The junction departs from the called germline gene at one end, perhaps through a read error. The rearrangement joins TRBV27 to TRBJ1-6, with D possibly TRBD1 on 5 matching bases. Germline V CDR1 and CDR2: MNHEY, SMNVEV (reference sequence). CDR3 length: 13 amino acids. The CDR3 DNA is TGCGCCAGCAGGCGGGACGGGGGTTCACCCCTCCAATTT. Protein sequence: CASRRDGGSPLQF.